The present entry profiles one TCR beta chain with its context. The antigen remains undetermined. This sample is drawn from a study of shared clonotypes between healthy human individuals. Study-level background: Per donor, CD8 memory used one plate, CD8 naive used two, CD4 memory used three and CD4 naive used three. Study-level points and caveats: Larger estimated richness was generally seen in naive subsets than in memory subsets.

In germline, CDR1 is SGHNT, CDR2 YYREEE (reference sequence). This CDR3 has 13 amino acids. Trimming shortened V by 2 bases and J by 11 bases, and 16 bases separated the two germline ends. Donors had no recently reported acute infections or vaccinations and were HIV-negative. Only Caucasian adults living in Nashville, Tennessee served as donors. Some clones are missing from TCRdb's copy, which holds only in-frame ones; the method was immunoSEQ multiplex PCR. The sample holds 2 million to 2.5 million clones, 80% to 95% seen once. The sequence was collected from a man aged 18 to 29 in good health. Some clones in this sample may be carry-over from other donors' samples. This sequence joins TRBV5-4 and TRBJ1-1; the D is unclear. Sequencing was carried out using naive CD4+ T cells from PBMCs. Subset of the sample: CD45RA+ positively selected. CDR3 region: CASSLDSPQEAFF. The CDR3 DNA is TGTGCCAGCAGCTTAGACTCTCCCCAGGAGGCTTTCTTT.